This TCR beta chain is from a study of lymphopenia after photon versus proton radiotherapy. This table comes from immunoSEQ multiplex PCR, and its TCRdb copy is limited to in-frame clones, with some not included. This table holds over 25,000 clones, about 87% found once. This CDR3 region has 12 residues. CDR1 and CDR2 from the germline V gene are ENHRY and SYGVKD. This clone was observed once. At one end, the junction sequence differs from germline, possibly due to a read error. The source of this sequence is a woman aged 70-85 years with pancreatic cancer. The chain has TRBV10-3 and TRBJ2-1, with 9 bases matching TRBD2. The specimen was peripheral blood, collected from a patient treated with proton-based radiotherapy. The CDR3 protein is CAISALAGAALF. For the CDR3, the DNA is TGTGCCATCAGTGCCTTAGCGGGAGCTGCCCTCTTC.